A single sample is the source of the 31 T cell receptor beta chains below, sequenced in a study of control samples from healthy donors and cancer patients (dated by TCRdb to 2018 to 2020). The method behind the library was the immunoSEQ multiplex PCR assay. TCRdb's version of the immuneACCESS table is confined to in-frame rearrangements and falls short of the full clone set. An unresolved V gene accounts for under half of the shortfall where checked; the remainder is of unknown origin. The table for this sample lists more than 95,000 clones; about 90% of them were counted only once. Together, the top ten hold over 2.5% of the sample. Input material: blood. The receptors come from a man aged 55 to 70 in good health.

This clone appeared once. V gene TRBV7-2 combines with J gene TRBJ1-6; no clear D gene. V was cut by 3 bases and J by 5 bases, with 20 bases left in between. Germline-derived CDR1 and CDR2 are SGHTA and FQGNSA. The CDR3 has 18 amino acids. The CDR3 here is CASSFLASGRWDNSPLHF. The CDR3 DNA follows: TGTGCCAGCAGCTTCTTAGCTTCTGGTAGGTGGGATAATTCACCCCTCCACTTT.

The genes are TRBV7-9 and TRBJ1-4; 7 bases match TRBD1. CDR1 SEHNR and CDR2 FQNEAQ come from the germline V gene (reference sequence). Trimming removed 5 bases from V and 5 bases from J; junction bases left unmatched: 5. The CDR3 sequence is 14 residues long. In nucleotides, the CDR3 is TGTGCCAGCAGCCCCAGGGGGGGGAATGAAAAACTGTTTTTT. Residues: CASSPRGGNEKLFF.

The J gene is TRBJ1-1, the V gene TRBV6-5; D perhaps matches TRBD1 (5 bases). Trimming left V 4 bases short and J 4 bases short, with 13 bases between. The CDR3 is 14 residues long. Germline values: CDR1 MNHEY, CDR2 SVGAGI. This chain's CDR3 is CASSSQGYGTEAFF. CDR3 DNA sequence: TGTGCCAGCAGTTCCCAGGGATATGGCACTGAAGCTTTCTTT.

The gene calls are TRBV7-3 and TRBJ2-2; the D is unclear. Germline CDR1 is SGHTA and CDR2 is FQGTGA. The length of the CDR3 is 14 residues. Trimming pared 1 base from V and 2 bases from J, leaving 5 bases between. The CDR3 loop reads CASSLRENTGELFF. For the CDR3, the DNA is TGTGCCAGCAGCTTAAGGGAAAACACCGGGGAGCTGTTTTTT. The variable domain in full, with the rest retrieved from reference TRBV7-3 and TRBJ2-2, is GAGVSQTPSNKVTEKGKYVELRCDPISGHTALYWYRQSLGQGPEFLIYFQGTGAADDSGLPNDRFFAVRPEGSVSTLKIQRTERGDSAVYLCASSLRENTGELFFGEGSRLTVL.

The chain couples TRBV28 to TRBJ2-2, with D perhaps being TRBD1 or TRBD2 (6 bases each). The CDR3 is made up of 16 amino acids. Per germline, CDR1 MDHEN and CDR2 SYDVKM. V was pared by 1 base and J by 4 bases, with 13 bases between. CDR3 loop: CASSLSAGHGTGELFF. In DNA form, the CDR3 reads TGTGCCAGCAGTTTATCTGCGGGACACGGCACCGGGGAGCTGTTTTTT.

This chain links TRBV7-3 with TRBJ1-6; D not certain. V shed 5 bases and J shed 4 bases, with 6 bases lying between them. Germline V gene sequence: CDR1 SGHTA, CDR2 FQGTGA. The CDR3 loop spans 13 amino acids. In DNA form, the CDR3 reads TGTGCCAGCAGCCAGACTTATAATTCACCCCTCCACTTT. Amino acids: CASSQTYNSPLHF.

The rearrangement joins TRBV7-9 to TRBJ2-2; either TRBD1 or TRBD2 may supply D (5 bases each). CDR1 and CDR2 (germline): SEHNR, FQNEAQ (reference sequence). The CDR3 loop spans 18 amino acids. V lost 5 bases, J lost 3 bases, and 22 bases lay in between. DNA of the CDR3: TGTGCCAGCAGCCGGAGGACACAAACCCTCAGGGACACCGGGGAGCTGTTTTTT. Its translation: CASSRRTQTLRDTGELFF. The complete variable domain, with remaining parts taken from reference TRBV7-9 and TRBJ2-2, reads DTGVSQNPRHKITKRGQNVTFRCDPISEHNRLYWYRQTLGQGPEFLTYFQNEAQLEKSRLLSDRFSAERPKGSFSTLEIQRTEQGDSAMYLCASSRRTQTLRDTGELFFGEGSRLTVL.

This clone was observed a handful of times. The V call is TRBV19, the J call TRBJ1-5; possibly TRBD1 for D (5 bases). Trimming pared 6 bases from V and 3 bases from J, leaving 12 bases between. Germline V gene data show CDR1 as LNHDA and CDR2 as SQIVND (reference sequence). This CDR3 spans 14 amino acids. In DNA form, the CDR3 reads TGTGCCAGTAGCGATACAGGAAACAATCAGCCCCAGCATTTT. This gives the protein CASSDTGNNQPQHF. The full variable domain, its missing parts supplied by reference TRBV19 and TRBJ1-5, is DGGITQSPKYLFRKEGQNVTLSCEQNLNHDAMYWYRQDPGQGLRLIYYSQIVNDFQKGDIAEGYSVSREKKESFPLTVTSAQKNPTAFYLCASSDTGNNQPQHFGDGTRLSIL.

The gene calls are TRBV7-2 and TRBJ1-5; D call uncertain. Germline V gene data show CDR1 as SGHTA and CDR2 as FQGNSA. CDR3 length: 14 amino acids. Between the trimmed V and J ends, which lost 3 bases and 7 bases, there was a span of 13 bases. CDR3: CASSFSPGKQPQHF. In DNA form, the CDR3 reads TGTGCCAGCAGCTTCTCCCCTGGTAAGCAGCCCCAGCATTTT. The variable domain in full, with the rest retrieved from reference TRBV7-2 and TRBJ1-5, is GAGVSQSPSNKVTEKGKDVELRCDPISGHTALYWYRQSLGQGLEFLIYFQGNSAPDKSGLPSDRFSAERTGGSVSTLTIQRTQQEDSAVYLCASSFSPGKQPQHFGDGTRLSIL.

This chain joins TRBV29-1 and TRBJ2-5; D unresolved. The CDR3 extends over 12 amino acids. V shed 4 bases and J shed 3 bases, with 9 bases lying between them. Germline values: CDR1 SQVTM, CDR2 ANQGSEA. The DNA for the CDR3 is TGCAGCGTTGTTCAGAGCAAAGAGACCCAGTACTTC. Translating gives CSVVQSKETQYF.

V and J are TRBV19 and TRBJ1-1; D not certain. V was cut by 1 base and J by 5 bases, with 5 bases left in between. Germline V gives CDR1 LNHDA, CDR2 SQIVND (reference sequence). The length of the CDR3 is 12 residues. The CDR3 DNA reads as TGTGCCAGTAGTATAGGGGTGACTGAAGCTTTCTTT. Its protein product is CASSIGVTEAFF.

V usage is TRBV6-5 and J usage is TRBJ2-2; TRBD2 is a possible D gene (6 bases). The CDR3 is made up of 15 amino acids. Looked up from germline, CDR1 is MNHEY and CDR2 is SVGAGI. The ends were cut back, 5 bases at V and 6 bases at J, with 16 bases in the middle. The CDR3 DNA reads TGTGCCAGCAGTAGCACGCCGGGGGTCGCCGGGGAGCTGTTTTTT. Amino acids: CASSSTPGVAGELFF.

This rearrangement joins TRBV5-4 to TRBJ2-7, with 7 bases aligning to TRBD1. CDR1 SGHNT and CDR2 YYREEE come from the germline V gene (reference sequence). This CDR3 is 14 amino acids long. V dropped 4 bases and J dropped 3; count of bases not matched to a gene: 7. CDR3 DNA: TGTGCCAGCAGCCGGGGACAGAGTTACTACGAGCAGTACTTC. This sequence encodes CASSRGQSYYEQYF.

DNA of the CDR3: TGTGCCAGCTCTATACTAGCGGAAGAGACCCAGTACTTC. Translating gives CASSILAEETQYF. This chain connects TRBV18 to TRBJ2-5, with 8 bases fitting TRBD2. V shed 6 bases, J shed 3 bases, and the junction held 3 bases outside the gene matches. The CDR3 has 13 residues. CDR1 is KGHSH, CDR2 LQKENI, per germline.

V and J are TRBV18 and TRBJ1-5, with TRBD1 matching over 9 bases. Trimming took 3 bases from V and 10 from J; bases not matched to a gene: 13. The CDR3 sequence is 16 residues long. CDR1 and CDR2 from the germline V gene are KGHSH and LQKENI. The chain's CDR3 is CASSPGQGTTEVPQHF. DNA for the CDR3: TGTGCCAGCTCACCCGGACAGGGGACGACCGAGGTACCCCAGCATTTT.

The V and J genes are TRBV9 and TRBJ1-2; D call uncertain. The germline V and J ends were trimmed by 4 bases and 3 bases, with 4 bases remaining between them. Germline lookup yields CDR1 SGDLS and CDR2 YYNGEE. This CDR3 spans 11 amino acids. CDR3 loop: CASSSYYGYTF. Written as DNA, the CDR3 is TGTGCCAGCAGCTCTTACTATGGCTACACCTTC.

The V call is TRBV4-2, the J call TRBJ2-5; D is possibly TRBD2 (6 bases). Germline lookup yields CDR1 LGHNA and CDR2 YNFKEQ. Trimming pared 0 bases from V and 3 bases from J, leaving 14 bases between. This CDR3 has 16 amino acids. CDR3 sequence (DNA): TGTGCCAGCAGCCAAGAAACGGGGCTAGCGAAAGAGACCCAGTACTTC. Protein product: CASSQETGLAKETQYF.

V is TRBV5-1 and J is TRBJ2-3; 7 bases map to TRBD1. This CDR3 spans 15 amino acids. V lost 7 bases and J lost 5; bases outside the gene matches: 13. Per the germline V gene, CDR1 is SGHRS and CDR2 is YFSETQ. The DNA for the CDR3 is TGCGCCAGCCACTTCCAGGTGGGACAGCGAGATACGCAGTATTTT. Translating it yields CASHFQVGQRDTQYF.

The V gene is TRBV11-1, the J gene TRBJ2-7; TRBD1 agrees at 10 bases. This CDR3 contains 15 residues. V was clipped by 1 base and J by 11 bases; unmatched bases: 11. Per germline, CDR1 SGHAT and CDR2 FQDESV (reference sequence). CDR3 coding DNA: TGTGCCAGCAGCTTAGGACAGGGGGCCGGTCGAGAGGAGTACTTC. Translating it yields CASSLGQGAGREEYF.

The chain combines TRBV3-1 (or the pseudogene TRBV3-2) with TRBJ1-1, with D perhaps TRBD1 (6 bases). Looked up from germline, CDR1 is LGHDT and CDR2 is YNNKEL (reference sequence). The V end lost 1 base, the J end lost 9 bases, and 21 bases lay between the germline ends. This CDR3 spans 16 amino acids. Here the CDR3 reads CASSQVSGTMKQQAFF. CDR3 DNA: TGTGCCAGCAGCCAAGTTTCAGGGACAATGAAACAGCAAGCTTTCTTT.

This clone showed up just a few times. V and J are TRBV7-4 and TRBJ1-2; D remains ambiguous. Germline V gene lookup returns CDR1 SGHVT and CDR2 SQSDAQ. CDR3 length equals 15 residues. V shed 7 bases and J shed 8 bases, with 23 bases lying between them. CDR3 nucleotide sequence: TGTGCCAGCACTAAGGCTCTTTCCGGTCCCTTAGGCTACACCTTC. Amino acids: CASTKALSGPLGYTF.

This clone has just one count. The CDR3 DNA reads TGTGCCAGTAGTCTCGCGGGTGGAGAAGCTTTCTTT. Amino acids: CASSLAGGEAFF. J is TRBJ1-1 and V is TRBV19, with D uncertain. Germline CDR1 and CDR2: LNHDA and SQIVND (reference sequence). CDR3 length: 12 amino acids. Trimming stripped 5 bases from V and 8 bases from J, with 12 bases between.

This chain joins TRBV3-1 (or the pseudogene TRBV3-2) and TRBJ1-5; D is unclear. This CDR3 has 15 residues. Germline CDR1 reads LGHDT; CDR2 reads YNNKEL (reference sequence). Trimming stripped 7 bases from V and 0 bases from J, with 13 bases between. For the CDR3, the DNA is TGTGCCAGCACCCTCGGGGTCGGTAGCAATCAGCCCCAGCATTTT. Its protein is CASTLGVGSNQPQHF.

This chain uses TRBV3-1 (or the pseudogene TRBV3-2) with TRBJ2-7; 7 nucleotides align to TRBD1. This CDR3 is built from 14 residues. Trimming cost V 1 base and J 3 bases; bases outside gene matches: 3. CDR1 and CDR2 (germline): LGHDT, YNNKEL (reference sequence). The CDR3 protein is CASSQGWDSYEQYF. The CDR3 DNA follows: TGTGCCAGCAGCCAAGGCTGGGACAGCTACGAGCAGTACTTC.

The chain uses TRBV7-6 and TRBJ1-6, with TRBD1 identical over 7 bases. After removal of 3 bases from V and 7 bases from J, the junction contained 6 bases not matched to a gene. This CDR3 comprises 15 residues. CDR1 and CDR2 from the germline V gene are SGHVS and FNYEAQ. In nucleotides, the CDR3 is TGTGCCAGCAGCTTGGGGACAGTCAGAAATTCACCCCTCCACTTT. Translation gives CASSLGTVRNSPLHF. The full variable domain, rest sourced from reference TRBV7-6 and TRBJ1-6, is GAGVSQSPRYKVTKRGQDVALRCDPISGHVSLYWYRQALGQGPEFLTYFNYEAQQDKSGLPNDRFSAERPEGSISTLTIQRTEQRDSAMYRCASSLGTVRNSPLHFGNGTRLTVT.

This chain connects TRBV4-3 to TRBJ1-6; tentative D call: TRBD1 (5 bases). The germline V gene encodes CDR1 LGHNA and CDR2 YSLEER. The CDR3 consists of 16 residues. V lost 0 bases and J lost 1, with 7 bases in between. CDR3 region: CASSQDAGSYNSPLHF. The CDR3 DNA reads TGCGCCAGCAGCCAAGATGCAGGGTCCTATAATTCACCCCTCCACTTT.

This clone was counted a single time. The chain couples TRBV2 to TRBJ1-5; 8 nucleotides match TRBD1. Germline V gene lookup returns CDR1 SNHLY and CDR2 FYNNEI. The CDR3 extends over 14 amino acids. J was trimmed by 4 bases and V by 1 base; bases with no gene match: 0. CDR3 bases: TGTGCCAGCAGTGAAGGGACAGGGAATCAGCCCCAGCATTTT. Amino acids: CASSEGTGNQPQHF. Full variable domain (outside the CDR3, taken from reference TRBV2 and TRBJ1-5): EPEVTQTPSHQVTQMGQEVILRCVPISNHLYFYWYRQILGQKVEFLVSFYNNEISEKSEIFDDQFSVERPDGSNFTLKIRSTKLEDSAMYFCASSEGTGNQPQHFGDGTRLSIL.

This clone was found a few times. Written as DNA, the CDR3 is TGTGCCAGCAGTTTAGAAGAAGTTTCACCCCTCCACTTT. This gives the protein CASSLEEVSPLHF. This chain uses TRBV27 with TRBJ1-6; no definite D call. This CDR3 contains 13 residues. Trimming pared 2 bases from V and 9 bases from J, leaving 8 bases between. CDR1 and CDR2 (germline): MNHEY, SMNVEV (reference sequence).

V gene TRBV5-1 combines with J gene TRBJ1-2, with D uncertain. CDR3 size: 14 residues. Germline V gene lookup returns CDR1 SGHRS and CDR2 YFSETQ. Trimming removed 4 bases from V and 8 bases from J, with 18 bases in between. Here the CDR3 reads CASSLGLGREGYTF. The DNA for the CDR3 is TGCGCCAGCAGCCTCGGACTCGGGAGAGAAGGCTACACCTTC.

The chain joins TRBV19 to TRBJ1-3; unclear D gene. Trimming took off 5 bases at V and 0 bases at J, with 11 bases between the two ends. CDR1 is LNHDA and CDR2 is SQIVND in the germline V gene (reference sequence). The CDR3 extends over 15 amino acids. The CDR3 is CASSSDSYSGNTIYF. As DNA, the CDR3 is TGTGCCAGTAGTTCGGACTCATACTCTGGAAACACCATATATTTT.

The chain combines TRBV19 with TRBJ2-7; the match to TRBD1 covers 10 bases. Germline CDR1 is LNHDA and CDR2 is SQIVND (reference sequence). V was pared by 5 bases and J by 7 bases, with 8 bases of the junction left unmatched. CDR3 length equals 14 residues. The CDR3 sequence: CASSGQGVSGEQYF. The CDR3, as DNA: TGTGCCAGTAGTGGACAGGGGGTGTCTGGGGAGCAGTACTTC.